This TCR beta chain emerged from a study of shared clonotypes between healthy human individuals. Whole-study findings and limits: For naive CD4 cells, roughly 5% of clonotypes were shared across a handful of donors. Clonotypes not shared had lower generation probabilities than those common to all four donors.

Study donors comprised healthy, HIV-negative adults devoid of recent acute infection or vaccination. For this clone: Its antigen is undetermined. One junction end does not reproduce the germline sequence, and a read error may be involved.

Per the study methods: Filtering differed since immunoSEQ provided only junctions, with no quality scores. Libraries were prepared by immunoSEQ multiplex PCR; TCRdb keeps only in-frame clonotypes and omits some of them. V, J and clone size were drawn from that table, and D and trimming were deduced from the DNA. The profile shows some 2,000,000 clones, 85% to 95% of them singletons. Germline CDR1 and CDR2: SGHDN and FVKESK. The CDR3 contains 15 residues. Input material: naive CD4+ T cells sorted from blood. The subset was: CD45RA+ positively selected. This TCR derives from a young man in good health. The chain carries TRBV14 and TRBJ1-6; D remains ambiguous. CDR3 protein: CACSHTTPPSSPLHF. In nucleotides, the CDR3 is TGTGCCTGCAGCCATACCACCCCGCCGTCGTCACCCCTCCACTTT.